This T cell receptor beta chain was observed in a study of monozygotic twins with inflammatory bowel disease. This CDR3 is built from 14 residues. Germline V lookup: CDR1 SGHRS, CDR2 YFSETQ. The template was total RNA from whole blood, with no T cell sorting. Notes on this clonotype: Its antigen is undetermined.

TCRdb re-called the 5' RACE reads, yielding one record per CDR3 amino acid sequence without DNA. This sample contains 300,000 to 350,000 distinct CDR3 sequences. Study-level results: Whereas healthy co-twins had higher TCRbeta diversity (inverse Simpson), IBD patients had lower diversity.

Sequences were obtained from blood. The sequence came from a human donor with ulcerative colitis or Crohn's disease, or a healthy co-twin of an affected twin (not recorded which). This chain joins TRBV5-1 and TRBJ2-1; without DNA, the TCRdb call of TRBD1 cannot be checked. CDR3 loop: CASSLGDSYNEQFF.